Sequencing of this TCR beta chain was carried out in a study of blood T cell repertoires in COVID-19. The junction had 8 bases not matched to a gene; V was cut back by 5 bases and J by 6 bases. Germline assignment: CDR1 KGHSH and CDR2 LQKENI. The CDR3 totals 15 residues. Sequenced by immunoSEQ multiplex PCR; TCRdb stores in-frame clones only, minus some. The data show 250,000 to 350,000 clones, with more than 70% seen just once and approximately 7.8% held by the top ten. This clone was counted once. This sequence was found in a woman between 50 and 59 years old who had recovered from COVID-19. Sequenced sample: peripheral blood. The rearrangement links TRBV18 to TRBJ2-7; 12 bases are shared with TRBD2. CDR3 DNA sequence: TGTGCCAGCTCATATTCTAGCGGGAGGGCGGGCGAGCAGTACTTC. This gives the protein CASSYSSGRAGEQYF.